A single TCR beta chain is shown here with its context. Its antigen is undetermined. This entry is derived from a study of blood T cells in healthy people across ages. Extracted total RNA amounted to at least 5.5 micrograms for each sample. The authors ran a second PCR of about 6 to 12 cycles using a sample-barcoded 5' primer and a J-beta primer mix. TCRdb passed the 5' RACE reads through MiXCR, listing each CDR3 protein once. The repertoire includes 1.5 million or so distinct CDR3 sequences, under 55% of them detected once, and over 3.5% sits in the top ten. Findings and caveats of the study: Whereas aged donors had fewer naive CD4+ cells, long-lived donors had more of them and higher diversity.

V lost 3 bases and J 7 bases, leaving 10 bases between the germline ends. The CDR3 sequence is 13 residues long. The rearrangement joins TRBV12-3 or TRBV12-4 to TRBJ1-5; D is uncertain. Sequenced input: blood. This receptor was identified in a woman in her late teens or twenties in good health. The CDR3 DNA is TGTGCCAGCAGTTTTGACGATTGGCAGCCCCAGCATTTT. Translated, it gives CASSFDDWQPQHF.